These 17 T cell receptor beta chains were sequenced from one sample in a study of blood T cells in healthy people across ages. PCR was performed a second time for roughly 6 to 12 cycles using a sample-barcoded 5' primer and a J-beta primer mix. TCRdb recomputed calls from the 5' RACE reads with MiXCR, one row per CDR3 protein. The table shows a few hundred thousand distinct CDR3 sequences, with about 49% occurring only once. Input material: blood. Receptors were obtained from a man in his fifties or sixties in good health.

This clonotype occurred a few times. The chain combines TRBV18 with TRBJ2-1; D is unresolved. The CDR3 sequence is 12 residues long. The V end was cut by 2 bases, the J end by 9 bases, with 8 bases between. Looked up from germline, CDR1 is KGHSH and CDR2 is LQKENI. CDR3 sequence reads: CASSPLGSEQFF. As DNA, the CDR3 is TGTGCCAGCTCACCATTGGGTAGTGAGCAGTTCTTC.

This clonotype was observed a handful of times. The chain uses TRBV2 and TRBJ2-4; either TRBD1 or TRBD2 may fit D (5 bases each). The CDR3 has 14 amino acids. Germline V gene data show CDR1 as SNHLY and CDR2 as FYNNEI. Trimming cost V 4 bases and J 5 bases, with 12 bases left between them. The CDR3 region has the DNA TGTGCCAGCAGTGGTCCGGGACCTCAAAACATTCAGTACTTC. Translated: CASSGPGPQNIQYF.

CDR3 protein: CASSLVLGDTGELFF. In DNA form, the CDR3 reads TGTGCCAGCAGCTTGGTCCTAGGGGACACCGGGGAGCTGTTTTTT. The chain recombines TRBV5-8 with TRBJ2-2; possible D gene TRBD1, 5 bases. This CDR3 contains 15 residues. V lost 0 bases to trimming and J lost 3 bases, with 9 bases between them. Germline V gene sequence: CDR1 SGHTS, CDR2 YDEGEE.

The rearrangement uses TRBV20-1 and TRBJ2-5; no definite D call. V gave up 3 bases and J gave up 1 base, with 18 bases separating them. The length of the CDR3 is 16 residues. Germline values: CDR1 DFQATT, CDR2 SNEGSKA (reference sequence). CDR3 region: CSASTAATFIQETQYF. The CDR3 bases are TGCAGTGCTAGTACTGCGGCGACCTTCATCCAAGAGACCCAGTACTTC.

Remarks on this clonotype: One base away lies a much larger clone, so this may be a sequencing read error. This chain connects TRBV6-1 to TRBJ2-7; unclear D gene. The J call may be in error: the DNA end matches TRBJ2-5 better. The CDR3 covers 12 residues. The germline CDR1 and CDR2 sequences are MNHNS and SASEGT. CDR3 coding DNA: TGTGCCAGCAGTGAAAGGGCAGAGACCCAGTACTTC. This encodes CASSERAETQYF.

V and J are TRBV29-1 and TRBJ2-3; 11 positions agree with TRBD1. Per the germline V gene, CDR1 is SQVTM and CDR2 is ANQGSEA. The CDR3 consists of 16 residues. V lost 3 bases to trimming and J lost 6 bases; unmatched junction nucleotides: 11. The CDR3: CSVDVRDRGVTDTQYF. In DNA, the CDR3 is TGCAGCGTTGATGTCCGGGACAGGGGGGTCACGGATACGCAGTATTTT.

The chain is built from TRBV20-1 and TRBJ2-1, with TRBD2 matching 9 bases. Germline V gene lookup returns CDR1 DFQATT and CDR2 SNEGSKA (reference sequence). With 6 bases clipped from V and 13 bases from J, the junction kept 13 bases outside the gene matches. The CDR3 has 13 residues. CDR3: CSAQGSSGATQFF. The CDR3 DNA reads as TGCAGTGCCCAAGGGTCTAGCGGGGCCACCCAGTTCTTC.

This clonotype has more than one count but fewer than ten. A single base separates this from a much larger clone, so it may be a read error. The chain has TRBV4-1 and TRBJ2-7; TRBD2 is a possible D gene (5 bases). V was shortened by 0 bases and J by 7 bases, with 16 bases between the two germline ends. From germline, CDR1 is MGHRA and CDR2 YSYEKL. This CDR3 has 15 amino acids. The CDR3 coding sequence is TGCGCCAGCAGCCAAGAGGACCCCGGTGCGGGTGAGCAGTACTTC. Translating gives CASSQEDPGAGEQYF.

This clonotype was counted a few times. The rearrangement joins TRBV7-2 to TRBJ2-5; D is unresolved. Germline CDR1 is SGHTA and CDR2 is FQGNSA. This CDR3 spans 14 amino acids. V was shortened by 5 bases and J by 4 bases, with 14 bases between the two germline ends. CDR3 bases: TGTGCCAGCAGCCCAACTCGTTCTGGAGAGACCCAGTACTTC. This sequence encodes CASSPTRSGETQYF.

This sequence joins TRBV5-5 and TRBJ1-5; D gene uncertain. Germline loops: CDR1 SGHKS, CDR2 YYEKEE (reference sequence). The CDR3 contains 16 residues. The V gene lost 4 bases and the J gene lost 0 bases, with 14 bases spanning the gap. In nucleotides, the CDR3 is TGTGCCAGCAGCCTTGGATCCCCGGGTAGCAATCAGCCCCAGCATTTT. It encodes CASSLGSPGSNQPQHF.

The V call is TRBV12-3 or TRBV12-4, the J call TRBJ1-2; D gene unclear. With 6 bases removed from V and 5 bases from J, the gap between germline ends came to 13 bases. The CDR3 runs to 13 residues. CDR3 in DNA: TGTGCCAGCAGCCCCGCGACAACATATGGCTACACCTTC. It codes for CASSPATTYGYTF.

The rearrangement links TRBV3-1 to TRBJ2-3, with a tentative D call TRBD2 (5 bases). With 4 bases removed from V and 1 base from J, the gap between germline ends came to 9 bases. CDR3 length: 14 residues. The germline V gene encodes CDR1 LGHDT and CDR2 YNNKEL (reference sequence). CDR3 loop: CASSRVSGTDTQYF. The CDR3 nucleotides read TGTGCCAGCAGCCGGGTTAGCGGCACAGATACGCAGTATTTT.

V and J are TRBV6-2 or TRBV6-3 and TRBJ2-4; 15 bases map to TRBD2. The DNA end is more similar to TRBJ2-7, so the J call may be wrong. From germline, CDR1 is MNHEY and CDR2 SVGEGT. CDR3 size: 15 residues. The chain's CDR3 is CASKPGLAGGGEQYF. CDR3 nucleotide sequence: TGTGCCAGCAAACCGGGACTAGCGGGAGGAGGCGAGCAGTACTTC.

J is TRBJ2-5 and V is TRBV7-8; 11 bases align to TRBD2. Germline V lookup: CDR1 SGHVS, CDR2 FQNEAQ. The length of the CDR3 is 15 residues. V lost 5 bases to trimming and J lost 5 bases; unmatched junction nucleotides: 7. The CDR3 is CASSVSGREGETQYF. CDR3 bases: TGTGCCAGCAGCGTTAGCGGGAGGGAGGGTGAGACCCAGTACTTC.

This chain joins TRBV7-3 and TRBJ2-1; TRBD2 matches 7 bases. V lost 4 bases and J lost 3; bases outside the gene matches: 6. This CDR3 is built from 15 residues. In germline, CDR1 is SGHTA, CDR2 FQGTGA. CDR3 sequence (DNA): TGTGCCAGCAGCTCGACTAGCACCATCTACAATGAGCAGTTCTTC. It yields the protein CASSSTSTIYNEQFF.

The chain carries TRBV7-2 and TRBJ2-4; D unclear. V lost 3 bases to trimming and J lost 0 bases, with 24 bases between them. Germline CDR1 and CDR2: SGHTA and FQGNSA. This CDR3 is 20 amino acids long. CDR3 coding DNA: TGTGCCAGCAGCTTTCTGGGGTTAGGCGGCGCCCAAGGAGCCAAAAACATTCAGTACTTC. This translates into CASSFLGLGGAQGAKNIQYF.

Note on this clonotype: A read error may be the cause here, since a much bigger clone is one base away. The CDR3 region is CSVGQAPDQPQHF. Here the CDR3 DNA reads TGCAGTGTTGGACAGGCTCCGGATCAGCCCCAGCATTTT. The chain uses TRBV20-1 and TRBJ1-5; 7 nucleotides match TRBD1. The CDR3 runs to 13 residues. The junction had 8 bases not matched to a gene; V was cut back by 7 bases and J by 5 bases. From germline, CDR1 is DFQATT and CDR2 SNEGSKA (reference sequence).